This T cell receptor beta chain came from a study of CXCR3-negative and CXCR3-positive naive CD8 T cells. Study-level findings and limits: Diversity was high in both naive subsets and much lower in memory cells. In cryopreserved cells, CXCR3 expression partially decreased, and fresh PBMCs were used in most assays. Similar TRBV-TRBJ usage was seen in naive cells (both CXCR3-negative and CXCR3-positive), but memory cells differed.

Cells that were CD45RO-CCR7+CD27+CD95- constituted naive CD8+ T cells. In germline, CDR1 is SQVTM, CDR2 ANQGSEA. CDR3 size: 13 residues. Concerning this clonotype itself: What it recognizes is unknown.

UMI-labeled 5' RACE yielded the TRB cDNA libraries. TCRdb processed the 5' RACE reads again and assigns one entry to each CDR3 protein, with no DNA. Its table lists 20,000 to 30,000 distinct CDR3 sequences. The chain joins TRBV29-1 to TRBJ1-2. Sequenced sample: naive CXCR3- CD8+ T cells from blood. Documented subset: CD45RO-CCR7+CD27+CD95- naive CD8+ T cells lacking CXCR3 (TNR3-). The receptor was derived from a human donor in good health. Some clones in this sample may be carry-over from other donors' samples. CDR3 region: CSVEEEGFYGYTF.